Presented here are 2 T cell receptor beta chains from one specimen sequenced in a study of T cell responses to AZD1222 COVID-19 vaccine. Repertoires were generated with immunoSEQ multiplex PCR, while TCRdb's copy carries only in-frame clones and drops some. This sample has fewer than 150,000 clones, with about 87% found just once. The material sequenced was peripheral blood, taken 28 days after the second AZD1222 dose. The receptors were gathered from an adult who received the AZD1222 COVID-19 vaccine.

The CDR3 is CASSTRADNEQFF. CDR3 nucleotide sequence: TGTGCCAGCAGCACTAGGGCGGACAATGAGCAGTTCTTC. The genes are TRBV6-5 and TRBJ2-1; maybe TRBD2 (5 bases). Trimming shortened V by 6 bases and J by 5 bases, and 11 bases separated the two germline ends. Per the germline V gene, CDR1 is MNHEY and CDR2 is SVGAGI. The CDR3 length is 13 residues.

The gene calls are TRBV3-1 (or the pseudogene TRBV3-2) and TRBJ2-3; 11 bases are a match to TRBD2. Germline assignment: CDR1 LGHDT and CDR2 YNNKEL (reference sequence). This CDR3 is 18 amino acids long. The J segment lost 5 bases and the V segment lost 0 bases, leaving 10 bases of the junction unmatched. CDR3 loop: CASSQDMALAGGGDTQYF. CDR3 DNA: TGTGCCAGCAGCCAAGATATGGCTCTAGCGGGGGGTGGAGATACGCAGTATTTT.